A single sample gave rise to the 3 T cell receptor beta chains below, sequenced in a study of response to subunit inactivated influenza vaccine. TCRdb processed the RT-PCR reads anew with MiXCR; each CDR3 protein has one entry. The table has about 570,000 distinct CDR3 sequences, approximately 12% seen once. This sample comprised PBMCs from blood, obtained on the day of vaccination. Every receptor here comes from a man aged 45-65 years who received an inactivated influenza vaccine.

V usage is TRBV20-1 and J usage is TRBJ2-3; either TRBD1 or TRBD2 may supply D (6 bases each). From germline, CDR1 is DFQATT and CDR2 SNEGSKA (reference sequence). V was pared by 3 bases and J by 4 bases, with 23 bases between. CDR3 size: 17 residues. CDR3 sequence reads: CSARGSQEGGGPDTQYF. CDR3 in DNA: TGCAGTGCTAGGGGAAGCCAAGAGGGGGGAGGCCCAGATACGCAGTATTTT.

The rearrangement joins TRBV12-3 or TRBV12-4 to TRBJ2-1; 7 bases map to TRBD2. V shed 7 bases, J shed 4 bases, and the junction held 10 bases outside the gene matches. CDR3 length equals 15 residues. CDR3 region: CASTTREATYNEQFF. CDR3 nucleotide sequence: TGTGCCAGCACCACCCGGGAGGCAACTTACAATGAGCAGTTCTTC.

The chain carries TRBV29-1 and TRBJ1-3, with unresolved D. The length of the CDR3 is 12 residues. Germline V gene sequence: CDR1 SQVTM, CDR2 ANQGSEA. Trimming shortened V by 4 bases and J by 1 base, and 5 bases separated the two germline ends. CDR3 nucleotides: TGCAGCGTTGTGGGTTCTGGAAACACCATATATTTT. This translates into CSVVGSGNTIYF.